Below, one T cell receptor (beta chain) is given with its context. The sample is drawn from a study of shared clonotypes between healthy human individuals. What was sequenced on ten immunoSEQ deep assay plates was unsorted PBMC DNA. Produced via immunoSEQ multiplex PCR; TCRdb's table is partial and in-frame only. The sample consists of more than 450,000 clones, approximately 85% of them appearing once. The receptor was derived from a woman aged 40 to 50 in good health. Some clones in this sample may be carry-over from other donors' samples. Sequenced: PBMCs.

CDR3 bases: TGTGCCAGCAGTGACTTCAGGGCGCAGCCCCAGCATTTT. Encoded protein: CASSDFRAQPQHF. This chain joins TRBV2 and TRBJ1-5, with TRBD1 as a possible D gene (5 bases). CDR3 length: 13 residues. The germline V and J ends were trimmed by 3 bases and 7 bases, with 10 bases remaining between them. From germline, CDR1 is SNHLY and CDR2 FYNNEI.